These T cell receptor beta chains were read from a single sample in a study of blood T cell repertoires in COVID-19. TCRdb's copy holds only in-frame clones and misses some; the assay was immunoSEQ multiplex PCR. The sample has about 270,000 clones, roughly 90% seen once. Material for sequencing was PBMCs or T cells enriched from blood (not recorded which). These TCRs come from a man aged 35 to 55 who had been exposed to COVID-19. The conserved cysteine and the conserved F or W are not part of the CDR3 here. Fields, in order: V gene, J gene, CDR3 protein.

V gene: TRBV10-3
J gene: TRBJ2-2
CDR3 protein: AISPFTSGSGGELF

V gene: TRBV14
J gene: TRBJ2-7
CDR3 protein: ASSDRDRVVLDEQY

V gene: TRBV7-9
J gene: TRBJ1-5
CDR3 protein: ASSYDRESNQPQH

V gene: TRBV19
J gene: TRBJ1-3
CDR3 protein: ASSSQGVTSGNTIY

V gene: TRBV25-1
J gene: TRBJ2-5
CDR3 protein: ASSPGKRGRETQY

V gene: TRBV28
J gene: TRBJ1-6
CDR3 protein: ASSLFGQGNSPLH

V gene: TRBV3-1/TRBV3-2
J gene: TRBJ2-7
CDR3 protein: ASSQEQVSFYEQY

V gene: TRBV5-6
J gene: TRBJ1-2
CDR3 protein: ASTRGQINYGYT

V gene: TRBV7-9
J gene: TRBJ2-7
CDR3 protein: ASSLPGQGAYEQY

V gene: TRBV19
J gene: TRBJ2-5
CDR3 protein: ASSSGGTSFLETQY

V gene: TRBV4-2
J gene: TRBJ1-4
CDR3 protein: ASSHYGSGNEKLF

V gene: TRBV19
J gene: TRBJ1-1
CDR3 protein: ASSRTGQGLSAF

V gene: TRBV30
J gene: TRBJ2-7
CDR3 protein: AWSVFSGYEQY

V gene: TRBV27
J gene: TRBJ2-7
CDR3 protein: ASSLAGQGIYEQY

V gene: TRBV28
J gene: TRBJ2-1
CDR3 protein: ATSRELGSNEQF

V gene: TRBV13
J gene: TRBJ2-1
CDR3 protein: ASSPTRSGRAYNEQF

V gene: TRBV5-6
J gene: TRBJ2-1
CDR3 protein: ASSLARLAAYLYNEQF

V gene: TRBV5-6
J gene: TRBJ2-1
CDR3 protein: ASTSTSVGEQF

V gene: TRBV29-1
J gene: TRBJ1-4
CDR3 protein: SVEDGQGNEKLF

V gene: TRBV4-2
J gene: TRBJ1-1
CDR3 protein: ASSSSQGRGNTEAF

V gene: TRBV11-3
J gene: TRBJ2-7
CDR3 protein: ASSPRGQGVGYEQY

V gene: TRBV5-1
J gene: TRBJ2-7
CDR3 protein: ASSSGSSGRNNEQY

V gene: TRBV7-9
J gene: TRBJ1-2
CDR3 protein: ASSLERSYGYT

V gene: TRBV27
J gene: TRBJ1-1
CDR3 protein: ASSLSLGAEAF

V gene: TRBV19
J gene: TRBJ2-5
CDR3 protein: ASSPNRGRGKTQY

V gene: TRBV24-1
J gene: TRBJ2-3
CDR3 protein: ATRGGGTDTQY

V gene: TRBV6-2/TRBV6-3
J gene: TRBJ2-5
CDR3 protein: ASSSGQATQY

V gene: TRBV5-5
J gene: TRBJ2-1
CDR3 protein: ASSLGISHTNEQF

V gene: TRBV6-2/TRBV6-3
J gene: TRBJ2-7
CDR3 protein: ASSYSTQTAIGGEQY

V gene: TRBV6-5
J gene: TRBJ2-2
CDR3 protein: ASSYTVNTGELF